The 5 T cell receptor beta chains below were found in one sample sequenced in a study of T cell repertoires in cytomegalovirus infection. TCRdb reprocessed the reads with MiXCR, giving one entry per CDR3 protein. The profile shows about 310,000 distinct CDR3 sequences, roughly 15% of them singletons. Sequenced input: PBMCs. The receptors originated from a human donor in good health (CMV status not recorded). Some clones in this sample may be carry-over from other donors' samples.

This clonotype was observed a handful of times. The V gene is TRBV7-2, the J gene TRBJ2-1, with D unresolved. CDR1 is SGHTA and CDR2 is FQGNSA in the germline V gene. This CDR3 comprises 11 residues. V was clipped by 2 bases and J by 8 bases, with 4 bases between them. CDR3: CASSLSDEQFF. The CDR3 DNA reads as TGTGCCAGCAGCTTAAGCGATGAGCAGTTCTTC.

The rearrangement joins TRBV7-9 to TRBJ1-5; D gene unclear. V shed 4 bases and J shed 5 bases, with 9 bases lying between them. This CDR3 comprises 13 residues. CDR1 and CDR2 (germline): SEHNR, FQNEAQ (reference sequence). CDR3 in DNA: TGTGCCAGCAGCTCAACTTCGGATCAGCCCCAGCATTTT. Encoded protein: CASSSTSDQPQHF.

This clonotype was counted between two and nine times. V usage is TRBV20-1 and J usage is TRBJ1-2; no clear D gene. This CDR3 has 9 amino acids. The germline V gene has CDR1 DFQATT and CDR2 SNEGSKA (reference sequence). V was trimmed by 3 bases and J by 8 bases, leaving 4 bases between them. This CDR3 reads CSAREGYTF. Here the CDR3 DNA reads TGCAGTGCTAGGGAGGGCTACACCTTC.

This clonotype was observed at least ten times. CDR3 in DNA: TGTGCCAGCAGTGATCCGGGACAGGGATGGCAAGAGACCCAGTACTTC. Residues: CASSDPGQGWQETQYF. This sequence joins TRBV6-1 and TRBJ2-5; 9 bases map to TRBD1. Germline trimming cut 3 bases from V and 2 bases from J; bases unmatched to any gene: 7. Germline V gives CDR1 MNHNS, CDR2 SASEGT. This CDR3 spans 16 amino acids.

This clonotype was observed at least ten times. This chain connects TRBV6-5 to TRBJ2-7; 7 nucleotides line up with TRBD1. V lost 5 bases, J lost 6 bases, and 4 bases stayed unmatched. The CDR3 contains 12 residues. Germline V gene lookup returns CDR1 MNHEY and CDR2 SVGAGI. The CDR3 reads CASSIQGLEQYF. The CDR3 region has the DNA TGTGCCAGCAGTATACAGGGGCTCGAGCAGTACTTC.